The entry that follows covers one TCR beta chain sequence. Its specificity is not known. Trimming stripped 0 bases from V and 4 bases from J, with 10 bases between. The CDR3 covers 15 residues. Germline-derived CDR1 and CDR2 are KGHSY and FQNENV. The source of the sample is a study of beta chain features in type 1 diabetes. The study, taken as a whole, reports: Reads derived from cDNA could over-represent cells showing high TCR expression. It was among patients, rather than healthy donors, that naive, central memory and Treg TCRB repertoires appeared more similar. Significant though moderate, a shortening of TCRB CDR3s appeared in all four CD4+ subsets of Type 1 diabetes patients.

cDNA synthesis used the whole RNA isolate, giving expressed TCRB sequences. Naive, central memory and regulatory T cell samples produced a mean of approximately 3.6 million reads. The assay was immunoSEQ multiplex PCR, and TCRdb's table has in-frame clones only and misses some. The table shows 280,000 or so clones, with about 15% occurring only once. This sequence was found in a young man with type 1 diabetes. Sequencing was carried out using naive CD4+ T cells from blood. The V gene is TRBV16, the J gene TRBJ1-5, with D maybe TRBD1 (6 bases). The CDR3 DNA reads as TGTGCCAGCAGCCAATCATCCACAGGGAATCAGCCCCAGCATTTT. This sequence encodes CASSQSSTGNQPQHF.